The 14 T cell receptor beta chains in this list originate from one sample, sequenced in a study of neoadjuvant anti-PD-1 for oral cavity cancer. Time point described: after neoadjuvant nivolumab, at surgical resection. Only in-frame clones appear in the TCRdb table, and some are missing; sequencing was by immunoSEQ multiplex PCR. The repertoire has thousands of clones, 65% to 80% of them found once; the top ten carry 2.5% to 4%. Sequenced here: PBMCs, sampled after nivolumab (anti-PD-1) treatment. These receptors came from a person aged 40 to 85 with oral cavity squamous cell carcinoma.

This clone was picked up one time. The gene calls are TRBV5-1 and TRBJ1-1; D not certain. The CDR3 runs to 13 residues. V lost 2 bases, J lost 2 bases, and 7 bases lay in between. Germline V gene data show CDR1 as SGHRS and CDR2 as YFSETQ. The CDR3 sequence: CASSLGFNTEAFF. CDR3 nucleotides: TGCGCCAGCAGCTTAGGGTTTAACACTGAAGCTTTCTTT.

There are a few counts of this clone. The chain has TRBV5-1 and TRBJ2-7, with TRBD2 matching 13 bases. The V gene end was trimmed by 4 bases and the J gene end by 5 bases; junction bases not matched to a gene: 6. CDR3 length equals 15 residues. Germline V gene data show CDR1 as SGHRS and CDR2 as YFSETQ. The CDR3 reads CASSPGTSGVNEQYF. CDR3 DNA: TGCGCCAGCAGCCCCGGGACTAGCGGGGTGAACGAGCAGTACTTC.

This chain connects TRBV5-8 to TRBJ1-6; D gene unclear. Trimming took off 6 bases at V and 10 bases at J, with 11 bases between the two ends. There are 12 residues in the CDR3. Germline V gene data show CDR1 as SGHTS and CDR2 as YDEGEE. Here the CDR3 DNA reads TGTGCCAGCATCGAGGGTCGGTCACCCCTCCACTTT. Protein product: CASIEGRSPLHF.

The chain uses TRBV9 and TRBJ2-5; 9 bases align to TRBD1. This CDR3 contains 15 residues. Germline CDR1 SGDLS, CDR2 YYNGEE. V lost 4 bases and J lost 4; bases outside the gene matches: 8. The CDR3 is CASSPMPGQGETQYF. The DNA of the CDR3 is TGTGCCAGCAGCCCCATGCCGGGACAGGGAGAGACCCAGTACTTC.

The chain combines TRBV18 with TRBJ2-2; 7 nucleotides agree with TRBD2. CDR3 length: 14 amino acids. V was pared by 2 bases and J by 11 bases, with 8 bases of the junction left unmatched. Germline-derived CDR1 and CDR2 are KGHSH and LQKENI. The CDR3 DNA reads as TGTGCCAGCTCACCAAGGGAGGGTCGGGCAGAGCTGTTTTTT. Protein sequence: CASSPREGRAELFF.

This clone was seen a handful of times. The rearrangement joins TRBV7-8 to TRBJ1-2, with D possibly matching TRBD1 (5 bases). This CDR3 comprises 17 residues. Per germline, CDR1 SGHVS and CDR2 FQNEAQ. V lost 5 bases, J lost 0 bases, and 19 bases lay in between. This CDR3 reads CASSLRRDGPSNYGYTF. The CDR3 region has the DNA TGTGCCAGCAGCCTTAGAAGGGACGGCCCTTCTAACTATGGCTACACCTTC.

The chain uses TRBV5-4 and TRBJ1-1; 7 bases fit TRBD1. In germline, CDR1 is SGHNT, CDR2 YYREEE (reference sequence). V gave up 4 bases and J gave up 8 bases; unmatched junction bases: 17. This CDR3 has 16 amino acids. Here the CDR3 reads CASSTSAGQRTPEAFF. CDR3 DNA: TGTGCCAGCAGCACCTCCGCGGGACAGAGAACACCAGAAGCTTTCTTT. The variable domain in full, with the rest retrieved from reference TRBV5-4 and TRBJ1-1, is ETGVTQSPTHLIKTRGQQVTLRCSSQSGHNTVSWYQQALGQGPQFIFQYYREEENGRGNFPPRFSGLQFPNYSSELNVNALELDDSALYLCASSTSAGQRTPEAFFGQGTRLTVV.

This rearrangement joins TRBV6-1 to TRBJ2-1, with TRBD2 as a possible D gene (6 bases). The CDR3 sequence is 13 residues long. Deletions cut 0 bases from V and 10 bases from J, with 10 bases between. Germline V gene lookup returns CDR1 MNHNS and CDR2 SASEGT. This CDR3 reads CASSEAGRGEQFF. Written as DNA, the CDR3 is TGTGCCAGCAGTGAAGCGGGACGGGGGGAGCAGTTCTTC.

The rearrangement uses TRBV5-1 and TRBJ2-7; D possibly corresponds to TRBD2 (5 bases). V lost 0 bases to trimming and J lost 5 bases, with 12 bases between them. The CDR3 has 14 residues. Germline lookup yields CDR1 SGHRS and CDR2 YFSETQ. The CDR3 loop reads CASSLGLSGDEQYF. As DNA, the CDR3 is TGCGCCAGCAGCTTGGGACTATCTGGCGACGAGCAGTACTTC.

This clone was seen only a few times. The chain couples TRBV30 to TRBJ1-2; D is undetermined. The V and J ends lost 1 base and 3 bases respectively, with 9 bases between them. The CDR3 sequence is 13 residues long. Looked up from germline, CDR1 is GTSNPN and CDR2 is SVGIG (reference sequence). Written as DNA, the CDR3 is TGTGCCTGGAGTGCGACTGGAGACTATGGCTACACCTTC. It yields the protein CAWSATGDYGYTF.

V usage is TRBV5-1 and J usage is TRBJ2-5; TRBD2 matches at 7 bases. Germline loops: CDR1 SGHRS, CDR2 YFSETQ. There are 14 residues in the CDR3. V lost 0 bases to trimming and J lost 4 bases; unmatched junction nucleotides: 3. Here the CDR3 reads CASSLVAGSETQYF. In DNA form, the CDR3 reads TGCGCCAGCAGCTTGGTAGCGGGTTCAGAGACCCAGTACTTC. Based on the CDR3 plus reference TRBV5-1 and TRBJ2-5, the full variable domain is KAGVTQTPRYLIKTRGQQVTLSCSPISGHRSVSWYQQTPGQGLQFLFEYFSETQRNKGNFPGRFSGRQFSNSRSEMNVSTLELGDSALYLCASSLVAGSETQYFGPGTRLLVL.

The V call is TRBV7-2, the J call TRBJ2-5; 7 bases map to TRBD2. V trimming: 0 bases; J trimming: 0 bases; junction bases outside the gene matches: 1. Looked up from germline, CDR1 is SGHTA and CDR2 is FQGNSA. This CDR3 spans 15 amino acids. In DNA, the CDR3 is TGTGCCAGCAGCTTAGCGCGGGGGTACCAAGAGACCCAGTACTTC. This translates into CASSLARGYQETQYF.

The chain uses TRBV10-2 and TRBJ2-7; 15 nucleotides agree with TRBD2. J lost 3 bases, V lost 7 bases, and 4 bases had no gene match. The CDR3 runs to 15 residues. Germline values: CDR1 WSHSY, CDR2 SAAADI. The CDR3 nucleotides read TGCGCCAGCACCATGGGACTAGCGGGGGGCTACGAGCAGTACTTC. Amino acids: CASTMGLAGGYEQYF.

This sequence joins TRBV2 and TRBJ2-7; 9 bases map to TRBD2. The germline V gene encodes CDR1 SNHLY and CDR2 FYNNEI. The CDR3 is made up of 15 amino acids. V shed 1 base and J 2 bases; nucleotides not matched to a gene: 3. The CDR3 DNA is TGTGCCAGCAGTGAAGGACTAGCGGAAACCTACGAGCAGTACTTC. As protein: CASSEGLAETYEQYF.